This T cell receptor beta chain was sequenced for a study of beta chain features in type 1 diabetes. Study-wide context: Cell yields, gender and age were comparable in patients and healthy donors.

Germline V lookup: CDR1 MDHEN, CDR2 SYDVKM. Unmatched junction bases numbered 3, after V lost 5 bases and J lost 2 bases. The CDR3 is 14 amino acids. The purity of all sorted populations exceeded 95%. Study results and limitations: Because the template was cDNA, high-expressing cells might be over-represented.

What was sequenced were expressed TCRB transcripts, since all of the isolated RNA had been reverse transcribed. TCRdb's copy holds only in-frame clones and misses some; the assay was immunoSEQ multiplex PCR. The sample contains some 360,000 clones, about 20% of which appear only once. This clone turned up a few times. Its antigen remains unidentified. This chain connects TRBV28 to TRBJ2-7; the match to TRBD2 covers 10 bases. Sequenced sample: naive CD4+ T cells from blood. The source of this sequence is a woman aged 18 to 35 in good health. The CDR3 loop reads CASSTSGKTYEQYF. The CDR3 nucleotides are TGTGCCAGCAGTACTAGCGGGAAAACCTACGAGCAGTACTTC.